The 6 T cell receptor beta chains below come from one sample, sequenced in a study of beta chain features in type 1 diabetes. Reverse transcription of all isolated RNA meant that expressed TCRB transcripts were sequenced. Sequencing used immunoSEQ multiplex PCR; TCRdb keeps in-frame clones, though not all of them. The sample holds 250,000 to 350,000 clones, 13% to 15% seen once. The sequencing input was central memory CD4+ T cells from blood. The receptors originated from a man aged 30 to 45 in good health.

The gene calls are TRBV13 and TRBJ2-5; D is perhaps TRBD1 or TRBD2 (5 bases each). Per germline, CDR1 PRHDT and CDR2 FYEKMQ (reference sequence). The CDR3 runs 16 residues. The germline V and J ends were trimmed by 2 bases and 5 bases, with 18 bases remaining between them. CDR3 protein: CASSLYGRASGETQYF. The CDR3, as DNA: TGTGCCAGCAGCTTATACGGCAGGGCGAGCGGCGAGACCCAGTACTTC.

This clone occurred a few times. A read error likely explains this, since a far larger clone differs by one base. The rearrangement links TRBV11-2 to TRBJ2-2; unclear D gene. Germline CDR1 reads SGHAT; CDR2 reads FQNNGV. V lost 3 bases and J 5 bases, leaving 4 bases between the germline ends. This CDR3 has 12 residues. DNA of the CDR3: TGTGCCAGCAGCTTCGGGACCGGGGAGCTGTTTTTT. It codes for CASSFGTGELFF.

This clone appeared a few times. This chain joins TRBV5-1 and TRBJ1-2; 7 bases fit TRBD1. Trimming took 2 bases from V and 1 from J; bases not matched to a gene: 5. Germline assignment: CDR1 SGHRS and CDR2 YFSETQ. This CDR3 spans 15 amino acids. For the CDR3, the DNA is TGCGCCAGCAGCTTAGGGGACAGCCTTAACTATGGCTACACCTTC. Protein product: CASSLGDSLNYGYTF.

This clone was recorded a few times. The chain has TRBV4-1 and TRBJ2-3; maybe TRBD2 (7 bases). Germline V gives CDR1 MGHRA, CDR2 YSYEKL. Trimming stripped 1 base from V and 11 bases from J, with 10 bases between. The CDR3 runs 12 residues. CDR3 region: CASSQGGGGQYF. The CDR3 DNA follows: TGCGCCAGCAGCCAAGGGGGGGGCGGGCAGTATTTT.

This clone was seen only a few times. This sequence joins TRBV2 and TRBJ1-5; D perhaps matches TRBD1 (5 bases). Germline CDR1 is SNHLY and CDR2 is FYNNEI. The CDR3 consists of 13 residues. V shed 5 bases and J shed 5 bases, with 10 bases lying between them. The CDR3 loop is CASSQDIDQPQHF. The DNA for the CDR3 is TGTGCCAGCAGTCAGGACATCGATCAGCCCCAGCATTTT.

This clone has ten or more counts. The chain has TRBV7-6 and TRBJ2-1; 8 nucleotides match TRBD2. Germline assignment: CDR1 SGHVS and CDR2 FNYEAQ. The CDR3 consists of 15 residues. V lost 1 base and J lost 9; bases outside the gene matches: 8. Here the CDR3 DNA reads TGTGCCAGCAGCTTAGGGGCAGCGGGGGCGCGTGAGCAGTTCTTC. Translating gives CASSLGAAGAREQFF.